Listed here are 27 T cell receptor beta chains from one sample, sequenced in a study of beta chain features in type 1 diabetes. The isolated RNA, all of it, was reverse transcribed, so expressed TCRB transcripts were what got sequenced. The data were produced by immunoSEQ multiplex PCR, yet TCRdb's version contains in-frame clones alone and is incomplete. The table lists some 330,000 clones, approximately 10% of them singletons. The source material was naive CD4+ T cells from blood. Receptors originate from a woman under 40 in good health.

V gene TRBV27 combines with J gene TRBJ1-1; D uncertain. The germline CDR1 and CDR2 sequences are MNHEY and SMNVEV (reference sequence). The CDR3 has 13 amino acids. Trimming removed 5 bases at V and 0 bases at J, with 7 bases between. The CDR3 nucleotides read TGTGCCAGCAGTCCGCGGATGAACACTGAAGCTTTCTTT. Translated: CASSPRMNTEAFF.

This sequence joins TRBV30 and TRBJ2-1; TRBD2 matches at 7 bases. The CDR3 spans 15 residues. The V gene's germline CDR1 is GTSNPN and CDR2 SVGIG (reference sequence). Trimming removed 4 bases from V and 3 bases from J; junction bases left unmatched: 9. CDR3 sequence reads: CAWNLPSGIYNEQFF. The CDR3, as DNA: TGTGCCTGGAACCTACCTAGCGGAATCTACAATGAGCAGTTCTTC.

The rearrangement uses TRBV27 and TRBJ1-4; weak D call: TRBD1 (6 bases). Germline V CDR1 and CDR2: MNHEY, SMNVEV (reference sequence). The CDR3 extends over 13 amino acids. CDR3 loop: CASRGGAAEKLFF. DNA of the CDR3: TGTGCTTCCAGAGGGGGGGCAGCTGAAAAACTGTTTTTT.

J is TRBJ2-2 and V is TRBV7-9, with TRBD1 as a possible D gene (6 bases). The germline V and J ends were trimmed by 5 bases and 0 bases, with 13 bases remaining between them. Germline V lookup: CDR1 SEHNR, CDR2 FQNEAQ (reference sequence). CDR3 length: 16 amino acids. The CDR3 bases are TGTGCCAGCAGCCCGATCGGACAGACGAACACCGGGGAGCTGTTTTTT. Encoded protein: CASSPIGQTNTGELFF.

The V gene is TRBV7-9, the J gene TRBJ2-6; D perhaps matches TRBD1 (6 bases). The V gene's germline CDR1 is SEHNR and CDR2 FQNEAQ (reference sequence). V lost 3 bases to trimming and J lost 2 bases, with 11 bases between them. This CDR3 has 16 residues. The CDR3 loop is CASSFSGDPGANVLTF. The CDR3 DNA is TGTGCCAGCAGCTTCTCAGGGGACCCTGGGGCCAACGTCCTGACTTTC.

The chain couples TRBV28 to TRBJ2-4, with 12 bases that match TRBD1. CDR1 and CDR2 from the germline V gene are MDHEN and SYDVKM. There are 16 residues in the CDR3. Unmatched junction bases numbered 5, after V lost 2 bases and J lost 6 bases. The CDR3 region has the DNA TGTGCCAGCAGTTTAGGGGGACAGGGGGCTAGAAACATTCAGTACTTC. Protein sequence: CASSLGGQGARNIQYF.

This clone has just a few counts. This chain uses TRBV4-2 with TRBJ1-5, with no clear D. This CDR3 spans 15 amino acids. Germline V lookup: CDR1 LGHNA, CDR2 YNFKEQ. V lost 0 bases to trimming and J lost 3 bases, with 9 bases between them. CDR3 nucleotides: TGTGCCAGCAGCCAAGATCAACAGTTCAATCAGCCCCAGCATTTT. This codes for CASSQDQQFNQPQHF.

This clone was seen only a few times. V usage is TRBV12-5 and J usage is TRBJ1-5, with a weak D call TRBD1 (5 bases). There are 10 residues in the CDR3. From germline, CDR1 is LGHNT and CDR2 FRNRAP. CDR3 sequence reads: CGGVSQPQHF. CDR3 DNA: TGTGGGGGGGTCAGTCAGCCCCAGCATTTT.

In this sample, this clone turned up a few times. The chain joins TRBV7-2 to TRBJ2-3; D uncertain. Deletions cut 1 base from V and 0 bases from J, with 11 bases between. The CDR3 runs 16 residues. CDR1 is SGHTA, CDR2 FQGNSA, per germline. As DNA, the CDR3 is TGTGCCAGCAGCTTAGAGTTCGCAGTCAGCACAGATACGCAGTATTTT. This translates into CASSLEFAVSTDTQYF.

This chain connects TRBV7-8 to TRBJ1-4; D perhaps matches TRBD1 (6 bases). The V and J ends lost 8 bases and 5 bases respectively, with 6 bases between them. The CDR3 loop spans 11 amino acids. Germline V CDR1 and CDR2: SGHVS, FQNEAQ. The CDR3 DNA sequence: TGTGCCAGCGGGACAAATGAAAAACTGTTTTTT. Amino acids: CASGTNEKLFF.

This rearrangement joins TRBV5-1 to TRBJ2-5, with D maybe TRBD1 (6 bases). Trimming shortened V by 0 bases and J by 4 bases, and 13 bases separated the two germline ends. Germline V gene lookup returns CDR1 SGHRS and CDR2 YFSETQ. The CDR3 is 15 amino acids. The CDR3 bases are TGCGCCAGCAGCTTGGGCGTTGGGGGCGGAGAGACCCAGTACTTC. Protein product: CASSLGVGGGETQYF.

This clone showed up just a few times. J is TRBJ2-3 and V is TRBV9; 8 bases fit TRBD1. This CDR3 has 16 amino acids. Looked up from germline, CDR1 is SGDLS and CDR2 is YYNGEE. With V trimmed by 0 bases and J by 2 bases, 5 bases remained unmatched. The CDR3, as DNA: TGTGCCAGCAGCGTAGGGCAGGGGGCGATCACAGATACGCAGTATTTT. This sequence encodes CASSVGQGAITDTQYF.

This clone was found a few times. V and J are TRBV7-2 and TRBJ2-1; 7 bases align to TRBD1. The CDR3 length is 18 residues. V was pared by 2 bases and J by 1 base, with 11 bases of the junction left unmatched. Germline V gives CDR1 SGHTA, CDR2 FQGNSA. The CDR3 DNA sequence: TGTGCCAGCAGCTTATACGGTGAGGGGGCGGGTTCCTACAATGAGCAGTTCTTC. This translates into CASSLYGEGAGSYNEQFF.

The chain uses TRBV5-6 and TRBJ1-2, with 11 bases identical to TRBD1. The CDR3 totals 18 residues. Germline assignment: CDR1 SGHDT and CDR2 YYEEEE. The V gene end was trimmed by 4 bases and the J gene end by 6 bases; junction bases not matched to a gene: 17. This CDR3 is CASSPGWTGGVSWDGYTF. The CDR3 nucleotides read TGTGCCAGCAGCCCGGGCTGGACAGGGGGCGTTAGCTGGGATGGCTACACCTTC.

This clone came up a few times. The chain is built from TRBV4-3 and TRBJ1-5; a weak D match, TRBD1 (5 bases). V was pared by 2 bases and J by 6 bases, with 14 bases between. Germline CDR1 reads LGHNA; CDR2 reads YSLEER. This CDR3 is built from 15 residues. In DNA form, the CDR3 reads TGCGCCAGCAGCCAATCCATAGGACAAACTCAGCCCCAGCATTTT. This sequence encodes CASSQSIGQTQPQHF.

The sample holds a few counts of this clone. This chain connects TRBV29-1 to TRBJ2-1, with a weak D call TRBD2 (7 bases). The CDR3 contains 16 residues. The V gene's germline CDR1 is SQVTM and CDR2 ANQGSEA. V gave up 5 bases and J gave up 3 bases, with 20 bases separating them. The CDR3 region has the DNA TGCAGCGTTAGAGGGGGGATGGCGGGAGTCTACAATGAGCAGTTCTTC. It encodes CSVRGGMAGVYNEQFF.

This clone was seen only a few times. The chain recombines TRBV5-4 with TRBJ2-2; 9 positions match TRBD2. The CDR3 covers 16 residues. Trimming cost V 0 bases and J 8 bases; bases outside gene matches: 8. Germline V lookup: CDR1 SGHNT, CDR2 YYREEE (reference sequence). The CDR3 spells CASSLDRLAGLGELFF. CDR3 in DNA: TGTGCCAGCAGCTTGGATCGGCTAGCGGGATTAGGGGAGCTGTTTTTT. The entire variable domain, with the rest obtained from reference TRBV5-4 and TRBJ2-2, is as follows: ETGVTQSPTHLIKTRGQQVTLRCSSQSGHNTVSWYQQALGQGPQFIFQYYREEENGRGNFPPRFSGLQFPNYSSELNVNALELDDSALYLCASSLDRLAGLGELFFGEGSRLTVL.

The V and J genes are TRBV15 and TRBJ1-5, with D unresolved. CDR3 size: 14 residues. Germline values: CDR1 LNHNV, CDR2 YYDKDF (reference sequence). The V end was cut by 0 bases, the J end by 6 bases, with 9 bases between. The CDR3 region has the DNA TGTGCCACCAGCAGAGACCTTAGCCCTCAGCCCCAGCATTTT. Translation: CATSRDLSPQPQHF.

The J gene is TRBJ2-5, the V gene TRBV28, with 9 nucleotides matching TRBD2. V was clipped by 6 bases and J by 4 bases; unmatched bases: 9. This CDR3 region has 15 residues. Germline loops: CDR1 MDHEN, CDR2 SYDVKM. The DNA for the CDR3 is TGTGCCAGCAGGTCCACACTAGCGGGTGTAGAGACCCAGTACTTC. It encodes CASRSTLAGVETQYF.

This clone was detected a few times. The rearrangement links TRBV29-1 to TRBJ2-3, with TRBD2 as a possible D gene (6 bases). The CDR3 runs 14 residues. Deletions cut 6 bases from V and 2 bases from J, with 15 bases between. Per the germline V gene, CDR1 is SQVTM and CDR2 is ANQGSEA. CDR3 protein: CSVKPGLHTDTQYF. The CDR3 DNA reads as TGCAGCGTGAAACCGGGACTGCACACAGATACGCAGTATTTT.

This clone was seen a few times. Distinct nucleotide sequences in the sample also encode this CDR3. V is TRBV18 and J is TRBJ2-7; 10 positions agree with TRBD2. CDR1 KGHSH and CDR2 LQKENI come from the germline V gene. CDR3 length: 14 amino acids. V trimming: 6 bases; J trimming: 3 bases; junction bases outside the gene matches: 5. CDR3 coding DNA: TGTGCCAGCTCTCCAGGACTAGCGGTCTACGAGCAGTACTTC. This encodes CASSPGLAVYEQYF.

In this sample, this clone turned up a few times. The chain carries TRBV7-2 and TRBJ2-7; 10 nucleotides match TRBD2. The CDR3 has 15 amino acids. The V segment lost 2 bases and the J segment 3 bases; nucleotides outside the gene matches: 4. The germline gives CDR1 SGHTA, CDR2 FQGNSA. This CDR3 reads CASSLMPSGSYEQYF. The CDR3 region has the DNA TGTGCCAGCAGCTTAATGCCTAGCGGGAGCTACGAGCAGTACTTC. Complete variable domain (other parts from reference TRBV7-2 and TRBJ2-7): GAGVSQSPSNKVTEKGKDVELRCDPISGHTALYWYRQSLGQGLEFLIYFQGNSAPDKSGLPSDRFSAERTGGSVSTLTIQRTQQEDSAVYLCASSLMPSGSYEQYFGPGTRLTVT.

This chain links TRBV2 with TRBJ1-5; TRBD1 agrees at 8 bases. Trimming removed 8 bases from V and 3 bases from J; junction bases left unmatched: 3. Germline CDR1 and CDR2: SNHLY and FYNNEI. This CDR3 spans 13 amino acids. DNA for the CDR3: TGTGCCAGCGTCAGGGGGCTCAATCAGCCCCAGCATTTT. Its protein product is CASVRGLNQPQHF.

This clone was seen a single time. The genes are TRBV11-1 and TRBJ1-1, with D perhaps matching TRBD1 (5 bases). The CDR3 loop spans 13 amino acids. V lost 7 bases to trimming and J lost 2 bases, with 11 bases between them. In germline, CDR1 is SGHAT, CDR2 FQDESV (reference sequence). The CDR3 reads CASTRTQNTEAFF. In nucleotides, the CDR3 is TGTGCCAGCACCAGGACACAAAACACTGAAGCTTTCTTT. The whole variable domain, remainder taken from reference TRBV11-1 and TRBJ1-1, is EAEVAQSPRYKITEKSQAVAFWCDPISGHATLYWYRQILGQGPELLVQFQDESVVDDSQLPKDRFSAERLKGVDSTLKIQPAELGDSAMYLCASTRTQNTEAFFGQGTRLTVV.

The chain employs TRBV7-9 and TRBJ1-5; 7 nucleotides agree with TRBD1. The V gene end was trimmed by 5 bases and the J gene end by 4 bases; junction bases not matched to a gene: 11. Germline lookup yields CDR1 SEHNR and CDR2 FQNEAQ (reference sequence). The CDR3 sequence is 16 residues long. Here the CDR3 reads CASSPGGSLGNQPQHF. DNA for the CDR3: TGTGCCAGCAGCCCAGGGGGTTCACTGGGAAATCAGCCCCAGCATTTT.

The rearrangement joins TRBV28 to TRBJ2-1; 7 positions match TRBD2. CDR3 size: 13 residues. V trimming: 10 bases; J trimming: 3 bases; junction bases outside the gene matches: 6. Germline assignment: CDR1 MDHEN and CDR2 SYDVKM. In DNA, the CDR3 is TGTGCCACTTTCCGGGACTACTACAATGAGCAGTTCTTC. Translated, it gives CATFRDYYNEQFF. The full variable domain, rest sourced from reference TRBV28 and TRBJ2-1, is DVKVTQSSRYLVKRTGEKVFLECVQDMDHENMFWYRQDPGLGLRLIYFSYDVKMKEKGDIPEGYSVSREKKERFSLILESASTNQTSMYLCATFRDYYNEQFFGPGTRLTVL.

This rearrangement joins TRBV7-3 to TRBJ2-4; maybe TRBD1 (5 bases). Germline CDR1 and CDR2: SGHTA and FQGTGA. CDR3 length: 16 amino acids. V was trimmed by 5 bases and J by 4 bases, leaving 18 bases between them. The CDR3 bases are TGTGCCAGCAGCGATCAACACCGACAGTATAAAAACATTCAGTACTTC. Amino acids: CASSDQHRQYKNIQYF.